This T cell receptor beta chain emerged from a study of post-analysis software for immune sequencing data. Across the study: The disease courses covered relapsing-remitting, secondary progressive and progressive-relapsing multiple sclerosis. Whole-study findings and limits: There were four or five TRBV segments more frequent in patients than controls, and TRBV5-6, TRBV5-1 and TRBV20-1 were among them. Compared against controls, patients with multiple sclerosis displayed significantly lower normalized Chao1 diversity.

With respect to this clonotype: Its specificity is not known.

cDNA libraries for TCR beta contained unique molecular identifiers. Using its own MiXCR run on the PCR reads, TCRdb lists one record per CDR3 protein. The sample has hundreds of thousands of distinct CDR3 sequences; about 32% are singletons. CDR3 length: 18 residues. The germline gives CDR1 LGHDT, CDR2 YNNKEL (reference sequence). V shed 2 bases and J shed 4 bases, with 20 bases lying between them. The V call is TRBV3-1, the J call TRBJ1-4, with a weak D call TRBD1 (6 bases). This receptor was obtained from a girl aged 5-17 years with multiple sclerosis. The material sequenced was blood. In DNA form, the CDR3 reads TGTGCCAGCAGCCAAAACCCCCTTGGGGGGCTTAGTAATGAAAAACTGTTTTTT. It translates to CASSQNPLGGLSNEKLFF.